These 12 T cell receptor beta chains came from one sample sequenced in a study of shared clonotypes between healthy human individuals. Libraries were prepared by immunoSEQ multiplex PCR; TCRdb keeps only in-frame clonotypes and omits some of them. The sample consists of more than 2 million clones, approximately 96% of them appearing once. Sequencing was done on a sample of naive CD4+ T cells sorted from blood. Subset here: CD45RA+ positively selected. The receptor set was obtained from a man between 18 and 35 years old in good health.

This chain joins TRBV19 and TRBJ2-1; D call uncertain. There are 12 residues in the CDR3. The V end was cut by 3 bases, the J end by 10 bases, with 10 bases between. Germline V gives CDR1 LNHDA, CDR2 SQIVND (reference sequence). In DNA form, the CDR3 reads TGTGCCAGTAGTATCGGCTGGCGCGAGCAGTTCTTC. As protein: CASSIGWREQFF. The complete variable domain, with remaining parts taken from reference TRBV19 and TRBJ2-1, reads DGGITQSPKYLFRKEGQNVTLSCEQNLNHDAMYWYRQDPGQGLRLIYYSQIVNDFQKGDIAEGYSVSREKKESFPLTVTSAQKNPTAFYLCASSIGWREQFFGPGTRLTVL.

The rearrangement links TRBV6-1 to TRBJ2-5; 10 bases are a match to TRBD2. The CDR3 runs to 14 residues. CDR1 MNHNS and CDR2 SASEGT come from the germline V gene. V lost 6 bases, J lost 6 bases, and 7 bases stayed unmatched. DNA for the CDR3: TGTGCCAGCAGACTCATAGCGGGAGGACAGACCCAGTACTTC. Amino acids: CASRLIAGGQTQYF.

The chain joins TRBV27 to TRBJ1-5; D is perhaps TRBD1 (5 bases). V was trimmed by 5 bases and J by 4 bases, leaving 18 bases between them. Germline CDR1 and CDR2: MNHEY and SMNVEV (reference sequence). CDR3 length: 16 amino acids. CDR3 loop: CASSPLAGKENQPQHF. The CDR3 coding sequence is TGTGCCAGCAGTCCGTTGGCAGGGAAGGAAAATCAGCCCCAGCATTTT.

The J gene is TRBJ1-5, the V gene TRBV15; D not certain. Trimming took 1 base from V and 4 from J, leaving 5 bases between them. Germline values: CDR1 LNHNV, CDR2 YYDKDF (reference sequence). The CDR3 is 13 amino acids. The CDR3 loop reads CATSRGPNQPQHF. As DNA, the CDR3 is TGTGCCACCAGCAGAGGCCCTAATCAGCCCCAGCATTTT. Drawing the rest from reference TRBV15 and TRBJ1-5, the complete variable domain is DAMVIQNPRYQVTQFGKPVTLSCSQTLNHNVMYWYQQKSSQAPKLLFHYYDKDFNNEADTPDNFQSRRPNTSFCFLDIRSPGLGDTAMYLCATSRGPNQPQHFGDGTRLSIL.

This clone was observed a few times. The chain uses TRBV4-1 and TRBJ1-5; D may be TRBD1 (5 bases). The ends were cut back, 1 base at V and 3 bases at J, with 16 bases in the middle. CDR1 is MGHRA, CDR2 YSYEKL, per germline. The CDR3 has 17 amino acids. The CDR3 here is CASSQGQGLPDNQPQHF. The CDR3 DNA follows: TGCGCCAGCAGCCAAGGTCAGGGTTTGCCGGACAATCAGCCCCAGCATTTT.

The J gene is TRBJ1-1, the V gene TRBV5-1; no reliable D call. Germline V gene data show CDR1 as SGHRS and CDR2 as YFSETQ. Trimming removed 0 bases from V and 1 base from J, with 13 bases in between. CDR3 length: 16 residues. The CDR3: CASSLESAKWNTEAFF. The DNA for the CDR3 is TGCGCCAGCAGCTTGGAGTCGGCAAAATGGAACACTGAAGCTTTCTTT. The full variable domain, its missing parts supplied by reference TRBV5-1 and TRBJ1-1, is KAGVTQTPRYLIKTRGQQVTLSCSPISGHRSVSWYQQTPGQGLQFLFEYFSETQRNKGNFPGRFSGRQFSNSRSEMNVSTLELGDSALYLCASSLESAKWNTEAFFGQGTRLTVV.

The chain couples TRBV9 to TRBJ1-3; 8 positions match TRBD1. The CDR3 spans 14 residues. V shed 5 bases and J 0 bases; nucleotides not matched to a gene: 1. Looked up from germline, CDR1 is SGDLS and CDR2 is YYNGEE. CDR3 sequence: CASSQGASGNTIYF. For the CDR3, the DNA is TGTGCCAGCAGTCAGGGGGCCTCTGGAAACACCATATATTTT.

The CDR3 region is CASSPGTLLYTGELFF. CDR3 DNA: TGTGCCAGCAGCCCCGGGACTCTCTTGTACACCGGGGAGCTGTTTTTT. The J gene is TRBJ2-2, the V gene TRBV7-9; D is possibly TRBD2 (6 bases). From germline, CDR1 is SEHNR and CDR2 FQNEAQ (reference sequence). The ends were cut back, 5 bases at V and 3 bases at J, with 16 bases in the middle. This CDR3 contains 16 residues.

The rearrangement joins TRBV27 to TRBJ2-3; D might be TRBD2 (6 bases). The CDR3 contains 15 residues. The V gene lost 5 bases and the J gene lost 4 bases, with 16 bases spanning the gap. The V gene's germline CDR1 is MNHEY and CDR2 SMNVEV (reference sequence). The CDR3 DNA follows: TGTGCCAGCAGTACCCCCTGGCGGGGTGCAGATACGCAGTATTTT. Translation gives CASSTPWRGADTQYF.

This chain uses TRBV5-1 with TRBJ2-3, with TRBD1 matching 9 bases. Germline loops: CDR1 SGHRS, CDR2 YFSETQ. V lost 0 bases and J lost 3; bases outside the gene matches: 5. The CDR3 totals 16 residues. CDR3: CASSLATGGWTDTQYF. DNA of the CDR3: TGCGCCAGCAGCTTGGCTACAGGGGGCTGGACAGATACGCAGTATTTT.

This clone appeared a single time. This rearrangement joins TRBV6-4 to TRBJ1-1; 8 positions agree with TRBD1. With V trimmed by 4 bases and J by 5 bases, 3 bases remained unmatched. Germline CDR1 reads MRHNA; CDR2 reads SNTAGT. This CDR3 region has 13 residues. CDR3 in DNA: TGTGCCAGCAGTGGTGGACAGGGTACTGAAGCTTTCTTT. Translated, it gives CASSGGQGTEAFF.

J is TRBJ1-5 and V is TRBV5-1; D might be TRBD1 (6 bases). The length of the CDR3 is 14 residues. Germline V gives CDR1 SGHRS, CDR2 YFSETQ. V gave up 4 bases and J gave up 1 base, with 9 bases separating them. The CDR3 here is CASSPQGSNQPQHF. In nucleotides, the CDR3 is TGCGCCAGCAGCCCTCAGGGGAGCAATCAGCCCCAGCATTTT.